The 5 T cell receptor beta chains below come from one sample, sequenced in a study of long-term antiretroviral therapy in people with HIV (dated 2022 in TCRdb). The immunoSEQ hsTCRB v3.0 assay was used at survey level resolution for TRB variable region sequencing. TCRdb holds this immuneACCESS table with in-frame rearrangements only. Some clones are missing; in checked studies, unresolved V genes explain under half, and the rest has no known cause. The sample table records 25,000 to 30,000 clones; 70% to 90% of these occur just once. The ten largest clones represent around 4.5% of the sample. This specimen consisted of unsorted PBMCs, obtained 0.8 years after starting antiretroviral therapy. The receptors derive from a woman aged 25 to 45 with HIV.

The CDR3 reads CASSQQEAGPSPLHF. In DNA, the CDR3 is TGTGCCAGCAGCCAACAGGAGGCGGGTCCTTCACCCCTCCACTTT. V and J are TRBV5-4 and TRBJ1-6, with a tentative D call TRBD1 (5 bases). V gave up 4 bases and J gave up 9 bases, with 17 bases separating them. This CDR3 region has 15 residues. CDR1 is SGHNT, CDR2 YYREEE, per germline (reference sequence).

V gene TRBV6-6 combines with J gene TRBJ1-2, with D hard to call. This CDR3 has 13 residues. CDR1 MNHNY and CDR2 SVGAGI come from the germline V gene (reference sequence). V lost 6 bases and J 4 bases, leaving 12 bases between the germline ends. The CDR3 DNA reads as TGTGCCAGCAGCCTTGGACGGTCCTATGGCTACACCTTC. This encodes CASSLGRSYGYTF.

The V call is TRBV7-8, the J call TRBJ1-1; D unresolved. CDR1 is SGHVS, CDR2 FQNEAQ, per germline. The CDR3 is made up of 12 amino acids. V lost 3 bases and J 1 base, leaving 3 bases between the germline ends. This chain's CDR3 is CASSFQNTEAFF. The CDR3 coding sequence is TGTGCCAGCAGCTTTCAGAACACTGAAGCTTTCTTT.

The CDR3 protein is CASRPQVGSNSPLHF. The DNA of the CDR3 is TGTGCCAGCAGACCTCAGGTTGGGAGCAATTCACCCCTCCACTTT. The rearrangement joins TRBV11-2 to TRBJ1-6; D not resolved. Trimming cost V 6 bases and J 7 bases, with 16 bases left between them. The CDR3 sequence is 15 residues long. In germline, CDR1 is SGHAT, CDR2 FQNNGV.

This rearrangement joins TRBV10-1 to TRBJ1-5; TRBD1 matches 9 bases. Germline lookup yields CDR1 WNHNN and CDR2 SYGVQD (reference sequence). The J segment lost 2 bases and the V segment lost 2 bases, leaving 4 bases of the junction unmatched. The CDR3 length is 16 residues. The CDR3 loop reads CASSEHRQGGNQPQHF. CDR3 nucleotide sequence: TGCGCCAGCAGTGAGCATAGACAGGGGGGCAATCAGCCCCAGCATTTT.